One sample yielded the 8 T cell receptor beta chains listed below, sequenced in a study of T-cell memory formation after mild COVID-19. MiXCR, run by TCRdb on the 5' RACE reads, gives a single entry per CDR3 protein. Of 500,000 to 650,000 distinct CDR3 sequences in the sample, 20% to 25% were seen once. Sequenced sample: PBMCs or a T cell subset sorted from them (not recorded which). Receptors originate from an adult woman who had mild COVID-19 (a few samples of this study predate the infection). Cell type and time point are not known.

The genes are TRBV18 and TRBJ2-3; 10 bases map to TRBD2. The germline V gene has CDR1 KGHSH and CDR2 LQKENI. The CDR3 is made up of 17 amino acids. Unmatched junction bases numbered 9, after V lost 6 bases and J lost 0 bases. DNA of the CDR3: TGTGCCAGCTCGCCCCGAACTAGCGGGACTAGCACAGATACGCAGTATTTT. Residues: CASSPRTSGTSTDTQYF.

This clonotype was seen a few times. The V and J genes are TRBV5-1 and TRBJ2-7; D is undetermined. Germline CDR1 reads SGHRS; CDR2 reads YFSETQ. This CDR3 is 12 amino acids long. V was trimmed by 4 bases and J by 9 bases, leaving 14 bases between them. Written as DNA, the CDR3 is TGCGCCAGCAGCCCCCAAAGCTCGACGCAGTACTTC. Its translation is CASSPQSSTQYF. The full variable domain, with the rest looked up from reference TRBV5-1 and TRBJ2-7, is KAGVTQTPRYLIKTRGQQVTLSCSPISGHRSVSWYQQTPGQGLQFLFEYFSETQRNKGNFPGRFSGRQFSNSRSEMNVSTLELGDSALYLCASSPQSSTQYFGPGTRLTVT.

Here the CDR3 reads CASSYNGGLYGYTF. In nucleotides, the CDR3 is TGTGCCAGCAGTTACAACGGGGGCCTCTATGGCTACACCTTC. This sequence joins TRBV12-3 or TRBV12-4 and TRBJ1-2, with D perhaps TRBD1 (6 bases). This CDR3 is built from 14 residues. V lost 4 bases and J lost 4, with 13 bases in between.

The V call is TRBV7-9, the J call TRBJ2-1; 9 bases fit TRBD2. In germline, CDR1 is SEHNR, CDR2 FQNEAQ (reference sequence). The length of the CDR3 is 18 residues. After removal of 1 base from V and 2 bases from J, the junction contained 9 bases not matched to a gene. The CDR3 nucleotides read TGTGCCAGCAGCTTAGGCACCGCTAGCGGGACCACCTACAATGAGCAGTTCTTC. Protein product: CASSLGTASGTTYNEQFF.

V usage is TRBV7-9 and J usage is TRBJ2-7; D might be TRBD1 (6 bases). V lost 5 bases and J 3 bases, leaving 14 bases between the germline ends. The CDR3 covers 14 residues. CDR1 is SEHNR and CDR2 is FQNEAQ in the germline V gene (reference sequence). CDR3 bases: TGTGCCAGCAGCCCCACTATGGGACACTACGAGCAGTACTTC. This encodes CASSPTMGHYEQYF.

In its sample, this clonotype was seen a few times. The germline gene is not matched at one end of the junction; a read error may be the cause. DNA of the CDR3: TGTGCTAGCAGCCGGACAGTGCCTTCGATGGTCGGGGAGCTGTTTTTT. As protein: CASSRTVPSMVGELFF. The chain carries TRBV7-7 and TRBJ2-2; D may be TRBD1 (6 bases). CDR1 is SSHAT and CDR2 is FNYEAQ in the germline V gene (reference sequence). The CDR3 is 16 residues long.

The chain joins TRBV7-9 to TRBJ2-2, with D possibly TRBD1 on 6 matching bases. CDR3 size: 16 residues. V lost 2 bases and J 0 bases, leaving 10 bases between the germline ends. Germline assignment: CDR1 SEHNR and CDR2 FQNEAQ (reference sequence). Here the CDR3 DNA reads TGTGCCAGCAGCTTATTACAGGGTCCGAACACCGGGGAGCTGTTTTTT. It encodes CASSLLQGPNTGELFF.

This clonotype was observed a handful of times. The genes are TRBV5-1 and TRBJ2-2, with D maybe TRBD2 (6 bases). In germline, CDR1 is SGHRS, CDR2 YFSETQ. The CDR3 extends over 15 amino acids. Trimming took 6 bases from V and 1 from J, leaving 13 bases between them. CDR3 residues: CASKVLAENTGELFF. DNA of the CDR3: TGCGCCAGCAAGGTACTAGCTGAGAACACCGGGGAGCTGTTTTTT.